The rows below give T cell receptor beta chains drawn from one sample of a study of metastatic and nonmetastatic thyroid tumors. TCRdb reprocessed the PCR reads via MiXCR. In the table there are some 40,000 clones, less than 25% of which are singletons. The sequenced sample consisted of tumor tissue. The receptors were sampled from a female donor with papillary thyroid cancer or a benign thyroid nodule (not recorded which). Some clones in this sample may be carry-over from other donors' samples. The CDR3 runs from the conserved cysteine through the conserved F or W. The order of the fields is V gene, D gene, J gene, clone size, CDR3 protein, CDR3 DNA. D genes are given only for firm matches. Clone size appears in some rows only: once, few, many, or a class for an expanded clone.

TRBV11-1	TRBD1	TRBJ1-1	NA	CASSPPGTVNTEAFF	TGTGCCAGCAGCCCTCCCGGGACAGTGAACACTGAAGCTTTCTTT
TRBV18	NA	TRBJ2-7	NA	CASGTGYEQYF	TGTGCCAGCGGCACCGGGTACGAGCAGTACTTC
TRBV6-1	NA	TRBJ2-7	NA	CASAGYGAYEQYF	TGTGCCAGCGCAGGGTATGGCGCCTACGAGCAGTACTTC
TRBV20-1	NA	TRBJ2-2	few	CSARGRQTTNTGELFF	TGCAGTGCTAGAGGGAGGCAAACTACGAACACCGGGGAGCTGTTTTTT
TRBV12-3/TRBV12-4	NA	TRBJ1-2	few	CASRLGRVYGYTF	TGTGCCAGCAGACTCGGACGGGTTTATGGCTACACCTTC
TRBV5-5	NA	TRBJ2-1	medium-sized	CASSLEGNVGNEQFF	TGTGCCAGCAGCTTGGAGGGGAATGTGGGAAATGAGCAGTTCTTC
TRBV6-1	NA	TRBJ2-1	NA	CASSLGEGNEQFF	TGTGCCAGCAGCCTAGGTGAAGGGAATGAGCAGTTCTTC
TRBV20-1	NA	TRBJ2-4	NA	CSASPGFSGSLAKNIQYF	TGCAGTGCTAGCCCTGGCTTCAGCGGGTCCCTAGCCAAAAACATTCAGTACTTC
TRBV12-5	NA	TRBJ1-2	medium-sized	CASGLALGVYGYTF	TGTGCTAGTGGTTTGGCTTTAGGGGTTTATGGCTACACCTTC
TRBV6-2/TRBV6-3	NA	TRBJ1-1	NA	CASSYMGGWTEAFF	TGTGCCAGCAGTTATATGGGGGGATGGACTGAAGCTTTCTTT